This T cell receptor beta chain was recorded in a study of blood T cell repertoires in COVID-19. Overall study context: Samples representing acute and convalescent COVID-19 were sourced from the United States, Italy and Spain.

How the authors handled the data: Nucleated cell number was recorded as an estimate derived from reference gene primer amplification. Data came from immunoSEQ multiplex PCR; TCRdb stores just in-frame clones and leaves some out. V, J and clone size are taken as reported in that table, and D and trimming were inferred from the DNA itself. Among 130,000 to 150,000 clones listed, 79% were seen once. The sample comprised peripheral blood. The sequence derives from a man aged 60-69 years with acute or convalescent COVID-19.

The DNA of the CDR3 is TGCAGCGTTGATCAGGGGGCTGGGATCACTGAAGCTTTCTTT. Its protein is CSVDQGAGITEAFF. V usage is TRBV29-1 and J usage is TRBJ1-1; the match to TRBD1 covers 8 bases. This CDR3 spans 14 amino acids. The germline CDR1 and CDR2 sequences are SQVTM and ANQGSEA. The trim removed 3 bases at V and 4 bases at J, leaving 7 bases unmatched. Using reference TRBV29-1 and TRBJ1-1 for the parts outside the CDR3, the full variable domain is SAVISQKPSRDICQRGTSLTIQCQVDSQVTMMFWYRQQPGQSLTLIATANQGSEATYESGFVIDKFPISRPNLTFSTLTVSNMSPEDSSIYLCSVDQGAGITEAFFGQGTRLTVV.